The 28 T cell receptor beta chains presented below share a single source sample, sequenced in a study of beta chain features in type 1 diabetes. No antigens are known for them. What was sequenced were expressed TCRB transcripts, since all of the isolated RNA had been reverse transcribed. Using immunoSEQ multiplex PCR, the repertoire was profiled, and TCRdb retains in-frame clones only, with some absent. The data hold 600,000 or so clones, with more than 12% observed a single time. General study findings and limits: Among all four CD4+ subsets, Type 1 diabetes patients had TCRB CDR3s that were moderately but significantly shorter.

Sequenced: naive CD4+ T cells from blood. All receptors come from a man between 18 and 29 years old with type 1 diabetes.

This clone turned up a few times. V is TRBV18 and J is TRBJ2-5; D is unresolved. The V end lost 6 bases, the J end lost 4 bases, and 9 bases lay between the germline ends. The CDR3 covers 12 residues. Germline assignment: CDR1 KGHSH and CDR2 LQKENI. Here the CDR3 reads CASSPTGETQYF. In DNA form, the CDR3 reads TGTGCCAGCTCCCCCACGGGAGAGACCCAGTACTTC.

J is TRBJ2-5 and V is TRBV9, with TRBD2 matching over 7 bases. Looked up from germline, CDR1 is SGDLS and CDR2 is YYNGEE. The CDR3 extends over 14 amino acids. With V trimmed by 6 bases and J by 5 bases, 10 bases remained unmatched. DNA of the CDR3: TGTGCCAGCAACCACGGACTAGTTCGGGAGACCCAGTACTTC. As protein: CASNHGLVRETQYF.

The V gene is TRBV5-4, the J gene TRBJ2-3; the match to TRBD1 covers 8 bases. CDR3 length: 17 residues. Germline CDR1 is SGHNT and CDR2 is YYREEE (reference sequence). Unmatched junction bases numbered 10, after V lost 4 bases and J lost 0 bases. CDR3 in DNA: TGTGCCAGCAGCCATCCCCGACAGGGGCGTAGCACAGATACGCAGTATTTT. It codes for CASSHPRQGRSTDTQYF.

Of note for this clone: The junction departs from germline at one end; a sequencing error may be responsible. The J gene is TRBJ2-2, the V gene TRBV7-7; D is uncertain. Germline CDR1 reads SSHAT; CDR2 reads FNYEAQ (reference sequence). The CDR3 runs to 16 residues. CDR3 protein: CASSPRPPANTGELFF. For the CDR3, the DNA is TGTGCTAGCAGCCCCCGACCCCCAGCGAACACCGGGGAGCTGTTTTTT.

CDR3 nucleotide sequence: TGTGCCAGCAGCTTCGGGCGGGAGTGGGCCACCGGGGAGCTGTTTTTT. It codes for CASSFGREWATGELFF. V usage is TRBV7-9 and J usage is TRBJ2-2; 7 bases agree with TRBD2. CDR1 and CDR2 from the germline V gene are SEHNR and FQNEAQ (reference sequence). V trimming: 3 bases; J trimming: 4 bases; junction bases outside the gene matches: 8. The CDR3 covers 16 residues.

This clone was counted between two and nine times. CDR3 in DNA: TGTGCCAGCAGCCACTTCGGAGGTGGGACAGGGGTTACCTACGAGCAGTACTTC. Encoded protein: CASSHFGGGTGVTYEQYF. This chain uses TRBV7-9 with TRBJ2-7; 10 positions match TRBD1. J lost 2 bases, V lost 5 bases, and 15 bases had no gene match. CDR1 is SEHNR, CDR2 FQNEAQ, per germline (reference sequence). The CDR3 runs 18 residues. The full variable domain, rest sourced from reference TRBV7-9 and TRBJ2-7, is DTGVSQNPRHKITKRGQNVTFRCDPISEHNRLYWYRQTLGQGPEFLTYFQNEAQLEKSRLLSDRFSAERPKGSFSTLEIQRTEQGDSAMYLCASSHFGGGTGVTYEQYFGPGTRLTVT.

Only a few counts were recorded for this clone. In DNA form, the CDR3 reads TGTGCCAGCAGGGCGGGACTAGCGCGCGATGAGCAGTTCTTC. It translates to CASRAGLARDEQFF. The chain links TRBV7-2 to TRBJ2-1; 10 bases fit TRBD2. CDR3 size: 14 residues. V lost 6 bases and J lost 8; bases outside the gene matches: 7. The germline CDR1 and CDR2 sequences are SGHTA and FQGNSA.

The CDR3 DNA sequence: TGTGCCAGCGGTAGGACTAGCACAGATACGCAGTATTTT. Translating it yields CASGRTSTDTQYF. This chain joins TRBV27 and TRBJ2-3, with a weak D call TRBD2 (5 bases). V was shortened by 8 bases and J by 0 bases, with 9 bases between the two germline ends. This CDR3 is built from 13 residues. Germline CDR1 reads MNHEY; CDR2 reads SMNVEV (reference sequence).

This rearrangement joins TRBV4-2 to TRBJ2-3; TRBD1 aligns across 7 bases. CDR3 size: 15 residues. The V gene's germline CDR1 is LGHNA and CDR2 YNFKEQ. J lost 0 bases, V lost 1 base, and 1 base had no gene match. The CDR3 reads CASSQADRSTDTQYF. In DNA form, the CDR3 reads TGTGCCAGCAGCCAAGCGGACAGGAGCACAGATACGCAGTATTTT.

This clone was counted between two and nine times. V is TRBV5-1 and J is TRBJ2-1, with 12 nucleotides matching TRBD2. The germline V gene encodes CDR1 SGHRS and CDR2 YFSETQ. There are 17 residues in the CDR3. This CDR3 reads CVTGVLAGGPRDNEQFF. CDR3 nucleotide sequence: TGCGTTACAGGGGTACTAGCGGGAGGCCCCAGAGACAATGAGCAGTTCTTC.

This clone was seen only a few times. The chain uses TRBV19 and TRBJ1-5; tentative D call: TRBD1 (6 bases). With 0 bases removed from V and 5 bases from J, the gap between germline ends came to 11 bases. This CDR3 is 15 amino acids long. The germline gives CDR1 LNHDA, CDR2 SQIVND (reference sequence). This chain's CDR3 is CASSIERDTYQPQHF. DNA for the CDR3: TGTGCCAGTAGTATAGAACGGGACACCTATCAGCCCCAGCATTTT.

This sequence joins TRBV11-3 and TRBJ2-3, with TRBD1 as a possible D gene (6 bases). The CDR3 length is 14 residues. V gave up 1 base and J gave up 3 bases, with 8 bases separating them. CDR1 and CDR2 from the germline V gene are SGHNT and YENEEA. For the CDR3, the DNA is TGTGCCAGCAGCTTAGGGACAGTTACAGATACGCAGTATTTT. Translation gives CASSLGTVTDTQYF.

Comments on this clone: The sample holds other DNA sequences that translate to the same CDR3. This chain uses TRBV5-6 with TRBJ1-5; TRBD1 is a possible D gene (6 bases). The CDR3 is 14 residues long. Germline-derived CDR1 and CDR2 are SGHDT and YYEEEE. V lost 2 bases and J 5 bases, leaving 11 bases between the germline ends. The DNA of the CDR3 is TGTGCCAGCAGCTTAAGGGGGGCTGATCAGCCCCAGCATTTT. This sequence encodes CASSLRGADQPQHF.

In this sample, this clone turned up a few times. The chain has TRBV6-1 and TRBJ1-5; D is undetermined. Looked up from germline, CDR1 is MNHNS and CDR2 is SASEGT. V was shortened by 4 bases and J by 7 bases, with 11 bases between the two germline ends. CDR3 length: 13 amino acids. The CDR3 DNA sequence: TGTGCCAGCAGTGTCCACGGCAGACAGCCCCAGCATTTT. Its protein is CASSVHGRQPQHF.

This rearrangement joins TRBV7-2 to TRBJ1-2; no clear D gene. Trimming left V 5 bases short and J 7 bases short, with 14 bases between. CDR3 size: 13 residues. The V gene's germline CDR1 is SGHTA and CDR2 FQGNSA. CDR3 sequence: CASSQGNWRGYTF. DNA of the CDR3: TGTGCCAGCAGCCAAGGGAATTGGCGTGGCTACACCTTC.

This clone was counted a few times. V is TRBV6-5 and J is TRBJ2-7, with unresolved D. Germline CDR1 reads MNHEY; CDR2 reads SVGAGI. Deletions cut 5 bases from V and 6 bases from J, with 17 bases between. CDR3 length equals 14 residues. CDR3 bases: TGTGCCAGCAGTAGGGCTACTCGGGCCCTCGAGCAGTACTTC. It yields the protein CASSRATRALEQYF.

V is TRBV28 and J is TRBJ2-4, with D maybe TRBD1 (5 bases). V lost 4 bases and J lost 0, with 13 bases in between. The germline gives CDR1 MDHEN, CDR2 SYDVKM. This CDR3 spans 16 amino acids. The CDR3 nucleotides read TGTGCCAGCAGTTCCTACACGCAGGGAGCCAAAAACATTCAGTACTTC. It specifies CASSSYTQGAKNIQYF.

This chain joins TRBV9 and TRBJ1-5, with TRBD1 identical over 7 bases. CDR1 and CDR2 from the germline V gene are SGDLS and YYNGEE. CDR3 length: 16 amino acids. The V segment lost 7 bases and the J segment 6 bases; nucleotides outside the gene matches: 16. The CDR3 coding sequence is TGTGCCAGCCCCTCCTCCGGGACAGAGGTTAGTCAGCCCCAGCATTTT. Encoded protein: CASPSSGTEVSQPQHF.

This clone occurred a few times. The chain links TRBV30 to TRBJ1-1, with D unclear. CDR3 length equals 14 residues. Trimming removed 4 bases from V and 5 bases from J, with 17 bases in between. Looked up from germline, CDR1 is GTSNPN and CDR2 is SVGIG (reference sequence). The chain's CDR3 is CAWTPMFPGTEAFF. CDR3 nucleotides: TGTGCCTGGACTCCCATGTTTCCGGGTACTGAAGCTTTCTTT.

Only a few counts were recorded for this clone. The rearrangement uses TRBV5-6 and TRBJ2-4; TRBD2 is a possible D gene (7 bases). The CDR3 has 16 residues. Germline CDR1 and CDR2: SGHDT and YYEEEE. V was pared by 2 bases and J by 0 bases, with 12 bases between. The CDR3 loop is CASSFWGGTAKNIQYF. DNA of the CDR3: TGTGCCAGCAGCTTTTGGGGGGGCACAGCCAAAAACATTCAGTACTTC.

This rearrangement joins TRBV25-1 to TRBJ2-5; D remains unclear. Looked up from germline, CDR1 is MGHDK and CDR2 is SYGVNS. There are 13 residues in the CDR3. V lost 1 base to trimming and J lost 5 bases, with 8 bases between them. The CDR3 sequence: CASSEFGWETQYF. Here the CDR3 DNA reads TGTGCCAGCAGTGAATTTGGCTGGGAGACCCAGTACTTC.

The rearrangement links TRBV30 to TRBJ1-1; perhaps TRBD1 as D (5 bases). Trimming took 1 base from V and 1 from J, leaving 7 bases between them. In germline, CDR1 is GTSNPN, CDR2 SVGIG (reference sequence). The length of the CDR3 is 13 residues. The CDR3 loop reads CAWSAQGNTEAFF. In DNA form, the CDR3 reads TGTGCCTGGAGTGCTCAGGGGAACACTGAAGCTTTCTTT.

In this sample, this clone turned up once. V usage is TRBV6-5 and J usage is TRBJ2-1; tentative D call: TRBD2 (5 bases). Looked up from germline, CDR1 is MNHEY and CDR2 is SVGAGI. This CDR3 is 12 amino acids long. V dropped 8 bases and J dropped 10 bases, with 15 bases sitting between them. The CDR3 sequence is CASSDWTGEQFF. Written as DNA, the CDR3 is TGTGCCAGCTCGGACTGGACTGGGGAGCAGTTCTTC.

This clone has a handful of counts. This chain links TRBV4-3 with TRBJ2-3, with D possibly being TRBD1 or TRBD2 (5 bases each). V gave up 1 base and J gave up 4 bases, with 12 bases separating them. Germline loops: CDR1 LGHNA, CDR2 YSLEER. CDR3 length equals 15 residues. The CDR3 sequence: CASSQGPTGPDTQYF. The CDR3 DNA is TGCGCCAGCAGCCAAGGCCCTACGGGACCAGATACGCAGTATTTT.

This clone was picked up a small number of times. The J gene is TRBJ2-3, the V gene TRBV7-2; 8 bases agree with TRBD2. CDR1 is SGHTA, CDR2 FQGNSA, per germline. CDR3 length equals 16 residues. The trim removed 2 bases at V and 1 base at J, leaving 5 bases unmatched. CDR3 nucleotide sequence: TGTGCCAGCAGCTTAATGAAGACTAGCGGCACAGATACGCAGTATTTT. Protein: CASSLMKTSGTDTQYF.

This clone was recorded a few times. CDR3 residues: CASSREREGILPPNEQFF. The CDR3 coding sequence is TGCGCCAGCAGCCGAGAACGCGAAGGGATTCTCCCACCGAATGAGCAGTTCTTC. V gene TRBV4-3 combines with J gene TRBJ2-1; D is unresolved. The CDR3 is made up of 18 amino acids. The ends were cut back, 4 bases at V and 7 bases at J, with 26 bases in the middle. Germline CDR1 and CDR2: LGHNA and YSLEER.

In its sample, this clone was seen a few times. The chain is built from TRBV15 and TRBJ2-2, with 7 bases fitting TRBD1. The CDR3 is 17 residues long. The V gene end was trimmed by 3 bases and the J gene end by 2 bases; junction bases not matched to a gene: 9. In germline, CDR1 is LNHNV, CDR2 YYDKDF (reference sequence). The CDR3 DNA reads TGTGCCACCAGCAGGCTGTACGGGACAGATAACACCGGGGAGCTGTTTTTT. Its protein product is CATSRLYGTDNTGELFF.

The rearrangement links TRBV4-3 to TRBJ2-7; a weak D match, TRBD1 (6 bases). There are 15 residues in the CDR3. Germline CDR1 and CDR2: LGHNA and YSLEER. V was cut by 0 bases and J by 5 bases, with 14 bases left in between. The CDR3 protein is CASSQEVNRAHEQYF. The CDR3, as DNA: TGCGCCAGCAGCCAAGAGGTGAACAGGGCCCACGAGCAGTACTTC.